The source of this T cell receptor beta chain is a study of shared clonotypes between healthy human individuals. The DNA input per sorted-subset replicate PCR was 200 ng, corresponding to some 30,000 T cell genomes. TCRdb's copy holds only in-frame clones and misses some; the assay was immunoSEQ multiplex PCR. The sample comprises around 700,000 clones, roughly 70% of which are singletons, and about 1.8% rests with the top ten. Study-wide points: Larger richness was generally estimated for naive than memory subsets.

In this sample, this clone turned up once. Its antigen is undetermined. CDR3 length equals 16 residues. Germline-derived CDR1 and CDR2 are MNHNS and SASEGT. V lost 4 bases and J lost 2; bases outside the gene matches: 8. Input material: memory CD4+ T cells sorted from blood. This sample's subset: CD45RA-negative fraction. The TCR sequence derives from a woman aged 25 to 39 in good health. The V call is TRBV6-1, the J call TRBJ2-1; TRBD1 matches 7 bases. The CDR3 coding sequence is TGTGCCAGCAGTGTACGGACAGGAAGCACCTACAATGAGCAGTTCTTC. This encodes CASSVRTGSTYNEQFF.